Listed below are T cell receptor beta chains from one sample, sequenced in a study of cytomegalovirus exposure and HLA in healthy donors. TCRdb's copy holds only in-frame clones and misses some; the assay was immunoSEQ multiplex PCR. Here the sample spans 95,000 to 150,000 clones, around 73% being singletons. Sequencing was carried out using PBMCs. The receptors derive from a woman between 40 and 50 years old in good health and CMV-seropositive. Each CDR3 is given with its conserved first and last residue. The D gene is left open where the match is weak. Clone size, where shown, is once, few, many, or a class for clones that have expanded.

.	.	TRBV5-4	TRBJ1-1	TGTGCCAGCAGCCCCATCGGAGAGGTTGGTGAAGCTTTCTTT	CASSPIGEVGEAFF
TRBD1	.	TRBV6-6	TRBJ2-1	TGTGCCAGCAGCGGACAGGGGGCCGAATACCGCAATGAGCAGTTCTTC	CASSGQGAEYRNEQFF
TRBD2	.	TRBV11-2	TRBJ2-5	TGTGCCAGCAGCTTCGTAAGCGGGGGCCAAGAGACCCAGTACTTC	CASSFVSGGQETQYF
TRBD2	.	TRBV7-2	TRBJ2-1	TGTGCCAGCAGTCCGACTAGCGGGGGGTTCGGGTACAATGAGCAGTTCTTC	CASSPTSGGFGYNEQFF
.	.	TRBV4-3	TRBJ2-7	TGCGCCAGCAGCCAAGAGCTTACCCCTAGATCCTACGAGCAGTACTTC	CASSQELTPRSYEQYF
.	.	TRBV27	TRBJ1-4	TGTGCCAGCAGTTTATCCAGGAAAAACGAAAAACTGTTTTTT	CASSLSRKNEKLFF
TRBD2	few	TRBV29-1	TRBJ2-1	TGCAGCAGCGGACTAGCAGACAATGAGCAGTTCTTC	CSSGLADNEQFF
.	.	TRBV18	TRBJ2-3	TGTGCCAGCTCACCCCCGTCCACAGATACGCAGTATTTT	CASSPPSTDTQYF
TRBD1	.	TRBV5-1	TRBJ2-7	TGCGCCAGCAGCTTTGGACAGGGGTCCTACGAGCAGTACTTC	CASSFGQGSYEQYF
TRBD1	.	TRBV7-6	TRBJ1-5	TGTGCCAGCAGCCCCGGACAGGGTGAGGCCCAGCATTTT	CASSPGQGEAQHF
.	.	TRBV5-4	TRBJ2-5	TGTGCCAGCAGCGCAGCGAGGGCGGTGAAGACCCAGTACTTC	CASSAARAVKTQYF
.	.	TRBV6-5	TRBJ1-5	TGTGCCAGCAGTTACTCCGGGGATAGCAATCAGCCCCAGCATTTT	CASSYSGDSNQPQHF
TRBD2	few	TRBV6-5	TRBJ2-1	TGTGCCAGCAGCATTAGCGGGGGAGAGTACAATGAGCAGTTCTTC	CASSISGGEYNEQFF
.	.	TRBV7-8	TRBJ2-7	TGTGCCAGCAGCTTAGTTGCGACTAACTACGAGCAGTACTTC	CASSLVATNYEQYF
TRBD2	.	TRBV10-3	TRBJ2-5	TGTGCCATCAGTGAGTCCCCCGGGACTAACCAAGAGACCCAGTACTTC	CAISESPGTNQETQYF
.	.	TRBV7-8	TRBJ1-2	TGTGCCAGCAGCGTCGGGTTGGAAAATGGCTACACCTTC	CASSVGLENGYTF
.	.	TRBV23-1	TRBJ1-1	TGCGCCAGCAGTCATTCAACTGGAAGAGGGAAGAACACTGAAGCTTTCTTT	CASSHSTGRGKNTEAFF
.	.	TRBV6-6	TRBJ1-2	TGTGCCAGCAGTTACAGCCCATATGGCTACACCTTC	CASSYSPYGYTF
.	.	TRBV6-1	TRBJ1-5	TGTGCCAGCAGTGAGGAAGGGGGAGTTCAGCCCCAGCATTTT	CASSEEGGVQPQHF
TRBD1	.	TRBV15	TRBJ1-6	TGTGCCACCAGCACCCCTGGACAGGGCTATAATTCACCCCTCCACTTT	CATSTPGQGYNSPLHF
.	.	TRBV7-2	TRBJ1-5	TGTGCCAGCAGCTTGGGGGCGGATCCGTCTCAGCCCCAGCATTTT	CASSLGADPSQPQHF
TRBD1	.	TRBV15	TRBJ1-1	TGTGCCACCAGCAGAGACAGGGGGAACGGGGCTTTCTTT	CATSRDRGNGAFF
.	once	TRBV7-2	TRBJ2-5	TGTGCCAGCAGCTTAAGCAGGGCCCAAGAGACCCAGTACTTC	CASSLSRAQETQYF
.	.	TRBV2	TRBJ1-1	TGTGCCAGCTTGTTTGAGCGTGGGACTGAAGCTTTCTTT	CASLFERGTEAFF
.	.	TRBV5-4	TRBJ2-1	TGTGCCAGCAGCTTGAGGGCTAGCGATGGAAATGAGCAGTTCTTC	CASSLRASDGNEQFF
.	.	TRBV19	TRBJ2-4	TGTGCCAGTACTCTCCAGACAGGAAACATTCAGTACTTC	CASTLQTGNIQYF
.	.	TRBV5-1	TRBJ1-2	TGCGCCAGCAGCTTATCTGGTGGGGGCCCAGGCTATGGCTACACCTTC	CASSLSGGGPGYGYTF
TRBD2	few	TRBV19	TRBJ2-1	TGTGCCAGCTCCTATGCGGGGGACTACTACAATGAGCAGTTCTTC	CASSYAGDYYNEQFF
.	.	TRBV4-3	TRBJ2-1	TGCGCCAGCAGCCAAGACACGGCACGGTCGGGGCAGTTCTTC	CASSQDTARSGQFF
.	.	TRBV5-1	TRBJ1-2	TGCGCCAGCAGCCCCCAGGGGAAAGGCTACACCTTC	CASSPQGKGYTF
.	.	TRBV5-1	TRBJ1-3	TGCGCCAGCAGCTTGGCAGGGACTGGAAACACCATATATTTT	CASSLAGTGNTIYF
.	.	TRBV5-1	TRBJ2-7	TGCGCCAGCAGCTCCCTCACAGGGTCCCACGAGCAGTACTTC	CASSSLTGSHEQYF